These 15 T cell receptor beta chains share one sample of origin, sequenced in a study of T cell responses to AZD1222 COVID-19 vaccine. TCRdb's copy holds only in-frame clones and misses some; the assay was immunoSEQ multiplex PCR. The top ten clones hold roughly 4% of a sample with 180,000 or so clones, over 80% of them seen once. Source: peripheral blood, taken 28 days after the second dose of the MenACWY control vaccine. Receptors originate from an adult who received the MenACWY meningococcal vaccine as a control.

V usage is TRBV3-1 (or the pseudogene TRBV3-2) and J usage is TRBJ2-7; D might be TRBD2 (6 bases). Deletions cut 0 bases from V and 2 bases from J, with 14 bases between. CDR3 length equals 16 residues. CDR1 and CDR2 (germline): LGHDT, YNNKEL (reference sequence). DNA of the CDR3: TGTGCCAGCAGCCAAGATTGGGCTAGCGATCCCTACGAGCAGTACTTC. This translates into CASSQDWASDPYEQYF.

The chain recombines TRBV6-2 or TRBV6-3 with TRBJ1-4, with D uncertain. CDR3 size: 12 residues. The V and J ends lost 5 bases and 5 bases respectively, with 6 bases between them. Germline V gene data show CDR1 as MNHEY and CDR2 as SVGEGT. The chain's CDR3 is CASSPINEKLFF. CDR3 in DNA: TGTGCCAGCAGTCCCATAAATGAAAAACTGTTTTTT.

The chain recombines TRBV5-8 with TRBJ1-2; 9 bases line up with TRBD1. Looked up from germline, CDR1 is SGHTS and CDR2 is YDEGEE. J lost 8 bases, V lost 0 bases, and 5 bases had no gene match. This CDR3 has 14 residues. CDR3 residues: CASSLDRGLDGYTF. In DNA form, the CDR3 reads TGTGCCAGCAGCTTGGACAGGGGGCTTGACGGCTACACCTTC. The full variable domain, with the rest looked up from reference TRBV5-8 and TRBJ1-2, is EAGVTQSPTHLIKTRGQQATLRCSPISGHTSVYWYQQALGLGLQFLLWYDEGEERNRGNFPPRFSGRQFPNYSSELNVNALELEDSALYLCASSLDRGLDGYTFGSGTRLTVV.

CDR3 residues: CASSLSGGIKQYF. CDR3 nucleotides: TGTGCCAGCAGTTTATCTGGAGGGATCAAGCAGTACTTC. The rearrangement joins TRBV27 to TRBJ2-7, with D maybe TRBD2 (6 bases). The CDR3 extends over 13 amino acids. The V end was cut by 0 bases, the J end by 8 bases, with 11 bases between. The germline CDR1 and CDR2 sequences are MNHEY and SMNVEV (reference sequence).

The genes are TRBV2 and TRBJ1-1, with TRBD1 identical over 8 bases. Losses at the gene ends were 8 bases for V and 5 bases for J; bases not matched to a gene: 16. The CDR3 has 16 residues. Germline values: CDR1 SNHLY, CDR2 FYNNEI. CDR3 protein: CASGPIGTGRGTEAFF. The CDR3 nucleotides read TGTGCCAGCGGGCCCATCGGGACAGGAAGGGGGACTGAAGCTTTCTTT. The full variable domain, its missing parts supplied by reference TRBV2 and TRBJ1-1, is EPEVTQTPSHQVTQMGQEVILRCVPISNHLYFYWYRQILGQKVEFLVSFYNNEISEKSEIFDDQFSVERPDGSNFTLKIRSTKLEDSAMYFCASGPIGTGRGTEAFFGQGTRLTVV.

This clone appeared a few times. This chain links TRBV7-6 with TRBJ2-5; 7 bases are shared with TRBD2. The germline V gene has CDR1 SGHVS and CDR2 FNYEAQ. The CDR3 contains 14 residues. Unmatched junction bases numbered 5, after V lost 5 bases and J lost 2 bases. The CDR3 loop reads CASSQVAGQETQYF. CDR3 coding DNA: TGTGCCAGCAGCCAGGTAGCGGGTCAAGAGACCCAGTACTTC.

The rearrangement joins TRBV19 to TRBJ1-1; 7 nucleotides agree with TRBD1. CDR1 is LNHDA, CDR2 SQIVND, per germline (reference sequence). The CDR3 extends over 15 amino acids. J lost 5 bases, V lost 2 bases, and 8 bases had no gene match. In nucleotides, the CDR3 is TGTGCCAGTAGTATAATCGGGGGGGGACAGACTGAAGCTTTCTTT. Its translation: CASSIIGGGQTEAFF.

The chain couples TRBV6-5 to TRBJ1-2; D is unclear. CDR1 and CDR2 from the germline V gene are MNHEY and SVGAGI. Deletions cut 5 bases from V and 8 bases from J, with 18 bases between. The CDR3 sequence is 14 residues long. The CDR3 loop is CASSMSGPAGGYTF. The CDR3 region has the DNA TGTGCCAGCAGTATGTCCGGACCCGCGGGGGGCTACACCTTC.

Only one count was recorded for this clone. This sequence joins TRBV5-4 and TRBJ1-4; D is uncertain. Trimming removed 3 bases from V and 4 bases from J, with 4 bases in between. Germline V gives CDR1 SGHNT, CDR2 YYREEE (reference sequence). CDR3 size: 12 residues. CDR3 DNA sequence: TGTGCCAGCAGCTGGGGTAATGAAAAACTGTTTTTT. Encoded protein: CASSWGNEKLFF.

This chain connects TRBV9 to TRBJ2-5; tentative D call: TRBD1 (6 bases). The V end was cut by 4 bases, the J end by 4 bases, with 14 bases between. The CDR3 loop spans 14 amino acids. Looked up from germline, CDR1 is SGDLS and CDR2 is YYNGEE. CDR3 coding DNA: TGTGCCAGCAGCCCCCTGGGGGCAGGAGAGACCCAGTACTTC. Encoded protein: CASSPLGAGETQYF.

The chain uses TRBV18 and TRBJ2-1; D perhaps matches TRBD2 (5 bases). The V end was cut by 3 bases, the J end by 4 bases, with 19 bases between. Germline CDR1 and CDR2: KGHSH and LQKENI. The CDR3 totals 17 residues. In nucleotides, the CDR3 is TGTGCCAGCTCACCCTACGGCAGCGGCCCAATATACAATGAGCAGTTCTTC. It yields the protein CASSPYGSGPIYNEQFF.

The chain recombines TRBV19 with TRBJ1-1; D is undetermined. The V gene's germline CDR1 is LNHDA and CDR2 SQIVND (reference sequence). V shed 4 bases and J shed 1 base, with 7 bases lying between them. The CDR3 covers 13 residues. For the CDR3, the DNA is TGTGCCAGTAGTACCCACGGGAACACTGAAGCTTTCTTT. Translation gives CASSTHGNTEAFF.

In DNA form, the CDR3 reads TGTGCCATCAGTGAGTCCACAGGGCGGTTGGGGGAGCTGTTTTTT. Translated, it gives CAISESTGRLGELFF. V usage is TRBV10-3 and J usage is TRBJ2-2; possible D gene TRBD1, 6 bases. The CDR3 sequence is 15 residues long. Germline assignment: CDR1 ENHRY and CDR2 SYGVKD. The V gene lost 0 bases and the J gene lost 8 bases, with 13 bases spanning the gap.

This clone was seen a single time. The chain combines TRBV19 with TRBJ2-7, with TRBD1 matching 11 bases. The CDR3 spans 14 residues. The V segment lost 6 bases and the J segment 4 bases; nucleotides outside the gene matches: 5. Germline assignment: CDR1 LNHDA and CDR2 SQIVND (reference sequence). The CDR3 DNA reads TGTGCCAGTAGGACCGGGACAGGGGGTTACGAGCAGTACTTC. It translates to CASRTGTGGYEQYF.

This clone turned up a few times. The chain links TRBV5-1 to TRBJ1-1; a weak D match, TRBD1 (6 bases). Germline assignment: CDR1 SGHRS and CDR2 YFSETQ. The CDR3 has 14 residues. The ends were cut back, 2 bases at V and 6 bases at J, with 14 bases in the middle. CDR3 region: CASSFGGLGAEAFF. Written as DNA, the CDR3 is TGCGCCAGCAGCTTCGGGGGGCTTGGCGCTGAAGCTTTCTTT.